These 22 T cell receptor beta chains were sequenced from one sample in a study of immune evolution from preneoplasia to lung adenocarcinoma. Sequenced by immunoSEQ multiplex PCR; TCRdb stores in-frame clones only, minus some. Of around 5,000 clones listed, roughly 87% are singletons. Sequenced input: FFPE invasive lung adenocarcinoma tissue. These TCRs come from a person aged 50-59 years with lung adenocarcinoma.

V and J are TRBV18 and TRBJ2-7; tentative D call: TRBD1 (5 bases). Germline CDR1 and CDR2: KGHSH and LQKENI. V lost 3 bases to trimming and J lost 4 bases, with 16 bases between them. This CDR3 has 15 amino acids. The CDR3 sequence: CASSPPSRESYEQYF. Written as DNA, the CDR3 is TGTGCCAGCTCACCTCCGTCCAGGGAATCTTACGAGCAGTACTTC.

The V and J genes are TRBV28 and TRBJ2-6; D is uncertain. The CDR3 has 15 residues. The germline CDR1 and CDR2 sequences are MDHEN and SYDVKM. V dropped 5 bases and J dropped 2 bases, with 10 bases sitting between them. In DNA form, the CDR3 reads TGTGCCAGCAGTGCTACCCGGGCTGGGGCCAACGTCCTGACTTTC. Translated: CASSATRAGANVLTF.

In its sample, this clone ranks as large (0.1 to 1%). The chain links TRBV6-5 to TRBJ2-5; the D gene is possibly TRBD1 (6 bases). From germline, CDR1 is MNHEY and CDR2 SVGAGI. CDR3 length: 14 residues. Trimming removed 2 bases from V and 4 bases from J, with 11 bases in between. Here the CDR3 reads CASSYKGDGETQYF. In DNA form, the CDR3 reads TGTGCCAGCAGTTACAAGGGGGACGGAGAGACCCAGTACTTC.

The J gene is TRBJ2-1, the V gene TRBV18; D uncertain. The V gene lost 3 bases and the J gene lost 10 bases, with 13 bases spanning the gap. Per the germline V gene, CDR1 is KGHSH and CDR2 is LQKENI. CDR3 length: 13 amino acids. The CDR3 sequence: CASSPRHPGEQFF. CDR3 sequence (DNA): TGTGCCAGCTCACCTCGACACCCTGGGGAGCAGTTCTTC.

The chain employs TRBV28 and TRBJ1-2; D perhaps matches TRBD1 (6 bases). Trimming removed 6 bases from V and 9 bases from J, with 14 bases in between. This CDR3 has 12 amino acids. Germline CDR1 is MDHEN and CDR2 is SYDVKM. The CDR3 loop is CASRLDRLRYTF. For the CDR3, the DNA is TGTGCCAGCAGATTAGACAGGCTCCGCTACACCTTC.

This sequence joins TRBV7-3 and TRBJ2-4; 8 bases line up with TRBD1. The germline V gene encodes CDR1 SGHTA and CDR2 FQGTGA. The CDR3 has 15 residues. V trimming: 6 bases; J trimming: 1 base; junction bases outside the gene matches: 5. CDR3 DNA sequence: TGTGCCAGCAGTCCGGACAGGGAGGCCAAAAACATTCAGTACTTC. It encodes CASSPDREAKNIQYF.

V is TRBV9 and J is TRBJ2-7, with TRBD2 identical over 8 bases. CDR3 size: 13 residues. Per the germline V gene, CDR1 is SGDLS and CDR2 is YYNGEE. With 9 bases clipped from V and 3 bases from J, the junction kept 8 bases outside the gene matches. The DNA of the CDR3 is TGTGCCACCCCACTAGCGGAAGGCTACGAGCAGTACTTC. Its protein is CATPLAEGYEQYF.

The chain uses TRBV29-1 and TRBJ1-1; no reliable D call. The CDR3 extends over 13 amino acids. The V gene lost 6 bases and the J gene lost 1 base, with 12 bases spanning the gap. Germline V gene sequence: CDR1 SQVTM, CDR2 ANQGSEA. The CDR3 region has the DNA TGCAGCGTCGCCGTCCAGGAGAACACTGAAGCTTTCTTT. It codes for CSVAVQENTEAFF. Together with reference TRBV29-1 and TRBJ1-1, the CDR3 gives the full variable domain: SAVISQKPSRDICQRGTSLTIQCQVDSQVTMMFWYRQQPGQSLTLIATANQGSEATYESGFVIDKFPISRPNLTFSTLTVSNMSPEDSSIYLCSVAVQENTEAFFGQGTRLTVV.

V and J are TRBV7-3 and TRBJ2-5, with no clear D. This CDR3 has 13 amino acids. Trimming shortened V by 2 bases and J by 5 bases, and 9 bases separated the two germline ends. Germline CDR1 SGHTA, CDR2 FQGTGA. The CDR3 loop reads CASSLGSWETQYF. In DNA, the CDR3 is TGTGCCAGCAGCTTAGGTAGTTGGGAGACCCAGTACTTC.

V gene TRBV28 combines with J gene TRBJ2-3; D may be TRBD1 or TRBD2 (5 bases each). From germline, CDR1 is MDHEN and CDR2 SYDVKM. The CDR3 has 15 residues. V lost 6 bases and J lost 2, with 15 bases in between. The CDR3 DNA follows: TGTGCCAGCAGGTTAGGGACCTTCCCCACAGATACGCAGTATTTT. Translated: CASRLGTFPTDTQYF. The full variable domain, with the rest looked up from reference TRBV28 and TRBJ2-3, is DVKVTQSSRYLVKRTGEKVFLECVQDMDHENMFWYRQDPGLGLRLIYFSYDVKMKEKGDIPEGYSVSREKKERFSLILESASTNQTSMYLCASRLGTFPTDTQYFGPGTRLTVL.

V and J are TRBV4-2 and TRBJ2-2; 7 nucleotides line up with TRBD2. The CDR3 covers 18 residues. Germline CDR1 is LGHNA and CDR2 is YNFKEQ. V lost 1 base, J lost 4 bases, and 12 bases stayed unmatched. CDR3 bases: TGTGCCAGCAGCCAAGCCTCTCTGACTAGCCGGGGCACCGGGGAGCTGTTTTTT. It translates to CASSQASLTSRGTGELFF.

The chain employs TRBV11-1 and TRBJ2-7; D might be TRBD2 (5 bases). CDR3 size: 14 residues. Trimming left V 4 bases short and J 6 bases short, with 16 bases between. Germline values: CDR1 SGHAT, CDR2 FQDESV (reference sequence). The CDR3 nucleotides read TGTGCCAGCAGCTCCACTTTCGAGCGGAGCGAGCAGTACTTC. This codes for CASSSTFERSEQYF.

This chain uses TRBV7-2 with TRBJ2-1; perhaps TRBD2 as D (5 bases). Germline assignment: CDR1 SGHTA and CDR2 FQGNSA. CDR3 length: 11 amino acids. Between the trimmed V and J ends, which lost 9 bases and 6 bases, there was a span of 9 bases. The CDR3 DNA follows: TGTGCCAGTGCCGCGGGCAATGAGCAGTTCTTC. Protein: CASAAGNEQFF.

The rearrangement joins TRBV5-4 to TRBJ2-3; either TRBD1 or TRBD2 may supply D (6 bases each). Trimming cost V 1 base and J 4 bases, with 16 bases left between them. This CDR3 spans 16 amino acids. Germline V gives CDR1 SGHNT, CDR2 YYREEE (reference sequence). For the CDR3, the DNA is TGTGCCAGCAGCTTGAATGTAAACGGGGGCGCAGATACGCAGTATTTT. This codes for CASSLNVNGGADTQYF.

The CDR3 DNA sequence: TGTGCCAGCAGTTACGATGCCGTGAGGGGGGTGTTTTTT. It encodes CASSYDAVRGVFF. The chain combines TRBV28 with TRBJ2-2, with D tentatively TRBD1 or TRBD2 (6 bases each). Germline V lookup: CDR1 MDHEN, CDR2 SYDVKM. V lost 4 bases, J lost 15 bases, and 18 bases lay in between. The length of the CDR3 is 13 residues.

The J gene is TRBJ1-1, the V gene TRBV5-1, with TRBD1 as a possible D gene (6 bases). Germline V gene lookup returns CDR1 SGHRS and CDR2 YFSETQ. CDR3 size: 14 residues. With 6 bases removed from V and 4 bases from J, the gap between germline ends came to 16 bases. CDR3 coding DNA: TGCGCCAGCAAAGGGGGGCGTGGGGGCACTGAAGCTTTCTTT. Translated: CASKGGRGGTEAFF. The entire variable domain, with the rest obtained from reference TRBV5-1 and TRBJ1-1, is as follows: KAGVTQTPRYLIKTRGQQVTLSCSPISGHRSVSWYQQTPGQGLQFLFEYFSETQRNKGNFPGRFSGRQFSNSRSEMNVSTLELGDSALYLCASKGGRGGTEAFFGQGTRLTVV.

This clone came up a few times. The chain recombines TRBV30 with TRBJ1-2, with 9 positions matching TRBD1. CDR3 length: 13 residues. Germline assignment: CDR1 GTSNPN and CDR2 SVGIG (reference sequence). Trimming removed 2 bases from V and 5 bases from J; junction bases left unmatched: 3. CDR3 sequence reads: CAWSSDRGYGYTF. In DNA form, the CDR3 reads TGTGCCTGGAGTTCCGACAGGGGGTATGGCTACACCTTC.

This chain connects TRBV27 to TRBJ2-7; no firm D call. This CDR3 is 11 amino acids long. CDR1 is MNHEY and CDR2 is SMNVEV in the germline V gene (reference sequence). Trimming cost V 3 bases and J 3 bases, with 3 bases left between them. CDR3 in amino acids: CASSFGYEQYF. The CDR3 nucleotides read TGTGCCAGCAGTTTCGGCTACGAGCAGTACTTC.

V usage is TRBV11-2 and J usage is TRBJ2-7; D possibly corresponds to TRBD1 (6 bases). Germline CDR1 and CDR2: SGHAT and FQNNGV. The CDR3 sequence is 16 residues long. V lost 2 bases to trimming and J lost 0 bases, with 14 bases between them. CDR3 sequence (DNA): TGTGCCAGCAGCTTAAGCCTAGACAGGAGCTCCTACGAGCAGTACTTC. It codes for CASSLSLDRSSYEQYF. Filled out from reference TRBV11-2 and TRBJ2-7, the complete variable domain reads EAGVAQSPRYKIIEKRQSVAFWCNPISGHATLYWYQQILGQGPKLLIQFQNNGVVDDSQLPKDRFSAERLKGVDSTLKIQPAKLEDSAVYLCASSLSLDRSSYEQYFGPGTRLTVT.

This chain connects TRBV6-5 to TRBJ2-3; D possibly uses TRBD1 or TRBD2 (5 bases each). The germline gives CDR1 MNHEY, CDR2 SVGAGI. Trimming left V 6 bases short and J 7 bases short, with 20 bases between. The CDR3 totals 15 residues. The CDR3 spells CASSWRPNRQYTQYF. CDR3 nucleotide sequence: TGTGCCAGCAGCTGGAGGCCCAACAGGCAATATACGCAGTATTTT.

The V call is TRBV18, the J call TRBJ1-2; maybe TRBD1 (6 bases). Per the germline V gene, CDR1 is KGHSH and CDR2 is LQKENI. With 6 bases removed from V and 4 bases from J, the gap between germline ends came to 18 bases. The CDR3 sequence is 15 residues long. The CDR3 DNA reads TGTGCCAGCTCCCAAGGGAAGGGGGGATCCTATGGCTACACCTTC. Its protein is CASSQGKGGSYGYTF. Full variable domain (remainder filled in from reference TRBV18 and TRBJ1-2): NAGVMQNPRHLVRRRGQEARLRCSPMKGHSHVYWYRQLPEEGLKFMVYLQKENIIDESGMPKERFSAEFPKEGPSILRIQQVVRGDSAAYFCASSQGKGGSYGYTFGSGTRLTVV.

The J gene is TRBJ2-7, the V gene TRBV25-1; tentative D call: TRBD2 (6 bases). The germline V gene has CDR1 MGHDK and CDR2 SYGVNS. The CDR3 runs 16 residues. V dropped 6 bases and J dropped 5 bases, with 23 bases sitting between them. In DNA form, the CDR3 reads TGTGCCAGCAGCGGAGGGGCGGTGGGTTTGGGTAACGAGCAGTACTTC. It specifies CASSGGAVGLGNEQYF.